These 8 T cell receptor beta chains came from one sample sequenced in a study of T cells after somatic rescue of genetic block. This table comes from immunoSEQ multiplex PCR, and its TCRdb copy is limited to in-frame clones, with some not included. The top ten clones hold 0.075% to 0.1% of a sample with 45,000 to 70,000 clones, 90% to 97% of them seen once. The sequencing input was peripheral blood mononuclear cells (PBMCs). Receptors were obtained from a child under two years old.

Notes on this clone: Within the sample, other DNA sequences also encode this same CDR3. The J gene is TRBJ2-2, the V gene TRBV7-3; D possibly corresponds to TRBD1 (6 bases). V was pared by 3 bases and J by 1 base, with 6 bases between. The CDR3 totals 14 residues. Germline CDR1 reads SGHTA; CDR2 reads FQGTGA. The CDR3 region is CASSLTGNTGELFF. The CDR3 DNA is TGTGCCAGCAGCTTGACAGGGAACACCGGGGAGCTGTTTTTT.

This sequence joins TRBV20-1 and TRBJ1-2; D ambiguous. Germline CDR1 DFQATT, CDR2 SNEGSKA (reference sequence). The CDR3 is made up of 10 amino acids. V lost 5 bases and J lost 10, with 11 bases in between. CDR3: CSAAYKSYTF. In DNA, the CDR3 is TGCAGTGCTGCCTACAAGTCCTACACCTTC.

The rearrangement joins TRBV2 to TRBJ1-1; the match to TRBD1 covers 8 bases. Looked up from germline, CDR1 is SNHLY and CDR2 is FYNNEI. The CDR3 consists of 15 residues. V lost 3 bases and J lost 1; bases outside the gene matches: 4. As DNA, the CDR3 is TGTGCCAGCAGTGACGGAGGGACAGGGAACACTGAAGCTTTCTTT. Its protein product is CASSDGGTGNTEAFF.

This chain's CDR3 is CASSSPDRPYNEQFF. CDR3 nucleotides: TGCGCCAGCAGCTCTCCGGACAGACCTTACAATGAGCAGTTCTTC. The gene calls are TRBV5-1 and TRBJ2-1, with D possibly TRBD1 on 6 matching bases. V gave up 3 bases and J gave up 4 bases, with 14 bases separating them. Germline V gene data show CDR1 as SGHRS and CDR2 as YFSETQ. This CDR3 comprises 15 residues.

The V gene is TRBV27, the J gene TRBJ2-5, with D unresolved. The CDR3 runs 14 residues. Per the germline V gene, CDR1 is MNHEY and CDR2 is SMNVEV (reference sequence). V lost 5 bases to trimming and J lost 2 bases, with 12 bases between them. The CDR3 bases are TGTGCCAGCAGTCCATTATTGGAACAAGAGACCCAGTACTTC. This encodes CASSPLLEQETQYF.

This chain links TRBV12-5 with TRBJ2-2; the D is unclear. The CDR3 consists of 12 residues. V gave up 1 base and J gave up 3 bases, with 0 bases separating them. Germline CDR1 reads LGHNT; CDR2 reads FRNRAP. As DNA, the CDR3 is TGTGCTAGTGGTTTGGACACCGGGGAGCTGTTTTTT. Its protein is CASGLDTGELFF.

This clone was found a few times. J is TRBJ1-5 and V is TRBV25-1; 8 positions match TRBD1. V was pared by 3 bases and J by 2 bases, with 0 bases of the junction left unmatched. There are 14 residues in the CDR3. CDR1 is MGHDK and CDR2 is SYGVNS in the germline V gene. For the CDR3, the DNA is TGTGCCAGCAGTGAGGGACAGGGCAATCAGCCCCAGCATTTT. It specifies CASSEGQGNQPQHF.

V and J are TRBV28 and TRBJ1-1; no clear D. Germline lookup yields CDR1 MDHEN and CDR2 SYDVKM. The CDR3 loop spans 14 amino acids. With 2 bases removed from V and 1 base from J, the gap between germline ends came to 8 bases. This CDR3 is CASSLGLQNTEAFF. The CDR3 DNA reads TGTGCCAGCAGTTTAGGGCTTCAGAACACTGAAGCTTTCTTT.